Listed here are 17 T cell receptor beta chains from one sample, sequenced in a study of shared clonotypes between healthy human individuals. Measured with immunoSEQ multiplex PCR; TCRdb has only the in-frame clones, and not every one. The sample carries about 2.1 million clones, more than 85% recorded once. CD45RO-negative cells were positively selected for CCR7, leaving out terminally differentiated effector memory CD45RA+ cells. The sequencing input was naive CD8+ T cells from PBMCs. These TCRs come from a man younger than 35 in good health. Some clones in this sample may be carry-over from other donors' samples.

The rearrangement uses TRBV7-9 and TRBJ1-2; D gene uncertain. The germline CDR1 and CDR2 sequences are SEHNR and FQNEAQ (reference sequence). The ends were cut back, 5 bases at V and 8 bases at J, with 9 bases in the middle. There are 11 residues in the CDR3. The CDR3 coding sequence is TGTGCCAGCAGCCTCGCTTCGGGCTACACCTTC. It yields the protein CASSLASGYTF.

This chain connects TRBV6-6 to TRBJ2-1; TRBD1 agrees at 8 bases. This CDR3 contains 14 residues. Germline V gives CDR1 MNHNY, CDR2 SVGAGI (reference sequence). V shed 2 bases and J 6 bases; nucleotides not matched to a gene: 3. CDR3 DNA: TGTGCCAGCAGTTACGCCGGGACAGGCAATGAGCAGTTCTTC. It codes for CASSYAGTGNEQFF.

This chain links TRBV10-3 with TRBJ1-1, with a possible D match to TRBD1 (5 bases). This CDR3 is built from 15 residues. The V gene's germline CDR1 is ENHRY and CDR2 SYGVKD. V was cut by 4 bases and J by 1 base, with 13 bases left in between. CDR3 in amino acids: CAISVVQVKNTEAFF. DNA of the CDR3: TGTGCCATCAGTGTGGTACAGGTCAAGAACACTGAAGCTTTCTTT.

The gene calls are TRBV4-3 and TRBJ1-2; the match to TRBD1 covers 7 bases. The CDR3 runs 15 residues. Germline V gene sequence: CDR1 LGHNA, CDR2 YSLEER. J was trimmed by 5 bases and V by 0 bases; bases with no gene match: 6. This chain's CDR3 is CASSQEAGGGYGYTF. The CDR3 region has the DNA TGCGCCAGCAGCCAAGAGGCAGGGGGTGGTTATGGCTACACCTTC.

This clone appeared a few times. J is TRBJ1-1 and V is TRBV29-1; 10 positions match TRBD1. Germline CDR1 SQVTM, CDR2 ANQGSEA. The CDR3 has 16 residues. After removal of 7 bases from V and 5 bases from J, the junction contained 16 bases not matched to a gene. The CDR3 protein is CSGMMIAGTGVTEAFF. The CDR3 coding sequence is TGCAGCGGGATGATGATTGCCGGGACAGGGGTTACTGAAGCTTTCTTT.

This chain uses TRBV4-1 with TRBJ2-1, with TRBD1 as a possible D gene (7 bases). The CDR3 extends over 17 amino acids. Germline values: CDR1 MGHRA, CDR2 YSYEKL. V lost 1 base and J lost 2, with 15 bases in between. The CDR3, as DNA: TGCGCCAGCAGCCAAGGACTCGCAGGGGGGACCTACAATGAGCAGTTCTTC. Translated, it gives CASSQGLAGGTYNEQFF.

This chain joins TRBV30 and TRBJ2-1; D call uncertain. Trimming took off 4 bases at V and 7 bases at J, with 14 bases between the two ends. Per the germline V gene, CDR1 is GTSNPN and CDR2 is SVGIG (reference sequence). The CDR3 has 13 amino acids. CDR3 sequence (DNA): TGTGCCTGGACCCCGGATTGGGGAAATGAGCAGTTCTTC. Its protein is CAWTPDWGNEQFF.

The genes are TRBV6-1 and TRBJ1-2; D is ambiguous. Per the germline V gene, CDR1 is MNHNS and CDR2 is SASEGT. This CDR3 contains 14 residues. The ends were cut back, 2 bases at V and 10 bases at J, with 17 bases in the middle. The CDR3 DNA reads as TGTGCCAGCAGTGAATTATCGTACACCGAAGCCTACACCTTC. Protein: CASSELSYTEAYTF.

This clone was seen a single time. V gene TRBV5-5 combines with J gene TRBJ2-7; 9 bases align to TRBD2. The J segment lost 5 bases and the V segment lost 5 bases, leaving 14 bases of the junction unmatched. The germline gives CDR1 SGHKS, CDR2 YYEKEE (reference sequence). The CDR3 covers 16 residues. The CDR3 spells CASSFGTAGGHNEQYF. The CDR3 region has the DNA TGTGCCAGCAGTTTTGGAACGGCGGGAGGGCACAACGAGCAGTACTTC.

The chain recombines TRBV6-5 with TRBJ1-3; maybe TRBD1 (5 bases). V lost 6 bases to trimming and J lost 0 bases, with 9 bases between them. The CDR3 has 14 amino acids. Germline V gives CDR1 MNHEY, CDR2 SVGAGI. The CDR3 DNA reads TGTGCCAGCAGCCCAGGGCTCTCTGGAAACACCATATATTTT. This codes for CASSPGLSGNTIYF.

CDR3 sequence reads: CASSTGYRAAQELTDTQYF. The CDR3, as DNA: TGTGCCAGCAGCACGGGCTACAGGGCCGCCCAGGAGCTGACAGATACGCAGTATTTT. The chain links TRBV21-1 to TRBJ2-3; TRBD1 was called by the table and not checked on the DNA. TRBV21-1 is annotated as a pseudogene. The CDR3 length is 19 residues.

V usage is TRBV28 and J usage is TRBJ2-7; D possibly corresponds to TRBD2 (5 bases). Germline V CDR1 and CDR2: MDHEN, SYDVKM. V lost 7 bases and J lost 6, with 19 bases in between. This CDR3 has 14 residues. CDR3 amino acids: CASKTPPGIGEQYF. For the CDR3, the DNA is TGTGCCAGCAAAACCCCCCCGGGGATTGGCGAGCAGTACTTC.

J is TRBJ2-1 and V is TRBV19; 13 nucleotides match TRBD2. From germline, CDR1 is LNHDA and CDR2 SQIVND (reference sequence). Germline trimming cut 1 base from V and 8 bases from J; bases unmatched to any gene: 2. The CDR3 is 15 residues long. The CDR3 region has the DNA TGTGCCAGTAGTATAGGACTAGCGGGAGGCCATGAGCAGTTCTTC. The encoded protein is CASSIGLAGGHEQFF.

The chain combines TRBV7-9 with TRBJ2-1, with 8 bases lining up with TRBD2. The CDR3 covers 17 residues. Unmatched junction bases numbered 11, after V lost 2 bases and J lost 5 bases. Looked up from germline, CDR1 is SEHNR and CDR2 is FQNEAQ (reference sequence). The CDR3 sequence is CASSLIPSGWGDNEQFF. The CDR3 DNA follows: TGTGCCAGCAGCTTAATTCCTAGCGGGTGGGGGGACAATGAGCAGTTCTTC. The full variable domain, with the rest looked up from reference TRBV7-9 and TRBJ2-1, is DTGVSQNPRHKITKRGQNVTFRCDPISEHNRLYWYRQTLGQGPEFLTYFQNEAQLEKSRLLSDRFSAERPKGSFSTLEIQRTEQGDSAMYLCASSLIPSGWGDNEQFFGPGTRLTVL.

The V gene is TRBV19, the J gene TRBJ2-1, with unresolved D. V dropped 6 bases and J dropped 4 bases, with 4 bases sitting between them. The CDR3 contains 11 residues. Germline assignment: CDR1 LNHDA and CDR2 SQIVND (reference sequence). CDR3 residues: CASRYYNEQFF. The CDR3 DNA reads TGTGCCAGTAGATATTACAATGAGCAGTTCTTC. The variable domain in full, with the rest retrieved from reference TRBV19 and TRBJ2-1, is DGGITQSPKYLFRKEGQNVTLSCEQNLNHDAMYWYRQDPGQGLRLIYYSQIVNDFQKGDIAEGYSVSREKKESFPLTVTSAQKNPTAFYLCASRYYNEQFFGPGTRLTVL.

V gene TRBV28 combines with J gene TRBJ1-5; 7 nucleotides agree with TRBD1. The length of the CDR3 is 16 residues. Germline CDR1 is MDHEN and CDR2 is SYDVKM. J lost 2 bases, V lost 0 bases, and 4 bases had no gene match. CDR3 in amino acids: CASSLWKGTGNQPQHF. DNA for the CDR3: TGTGCCAGCAGTTTATGGAAAGGGACAGGCAATCAGCCCCAGCATTTT.

This chain uses TRBV2 with TRBJ1-2; D call uncertain. The CDR3 contains 12 residues. CDR1 and CDR2 (germline): SNHLY, FYNNEI. Trimming stripped 2 bases from V and 4 bases from J, with 5 bases between. The CDR3 nucleotides read TGTGCCAGCAGTGAAATTCCCTATGGCTACACCTTC. Its protein is CASSEIPYGYTF.